This TCR beta chain was observed in a study of cytomegalovirus exposure and HLA in healthy donors. Turning to the study itself: There were approximately 400 genotyped donors. Of these, 81% fell in the genetic ancestry cluster associated with self-reported Caucasian donors.

Study outcomes and limitations: TRBV6-2, TRBV6-3 and some other V segments were excluded as indistinguishable.

J gave up 2 bases and V 8 bases, and 6 bases lay outside the gene matches. This CDR3 comprises 13 residues. CDR1 and CDR2 from the germline V gene are LNHNV and YYDKDF (reference sequence). 13 Jbeta primers and 60 Vbeta primers were used for the PCR. Measured with immunoSEQ multiplex PCR; TCRdb has only the in-frame clones, and not every one. This repertoire shows 100,000 to 150,000 clones, around 80% found once; its top ten account for 0.95% to 1.5%. Points on this clone: The antigen is not known.

The sample comprised PBMCs. The chain couples TRBV15 to TRBJ2-7, with TRBD1 matching over 7 bases. This TCR derives from a female donor in good health and CMV-seronegative. Here the CDR3 DNA reads TGTGCCACCCAACAGGGGTCGACCTACGAGCAGTACTTC. It is translated as CATQQGSTYEQYF.